Listed here are 24 T cell receptor beta chains from one sample, sequenced in a study of shared clonotypes between healthy human individuals. Produced via immunoSEQ multiplex PCR; TCRdb's table is partial and in-frame only. Among roughly 550,000 clones listed, nearly 97% were seen once. CD45RO-negative CD8 cells positively selected for CCR7 made up the naive population, which excluded terminally differentiated effector memory CD45RA+ cells. Specimen: naive CD8+ T cells sorted from blood. All receptors derive from a woman aged 25 to 39 in good health.

The genes are TRBV7-9 and TRBJ2-5, with unresolved D. With 5 bases removed from V and 2 bases from J, the gap between germline ends came to 9 bases. The CDR3 is 13 amino acids. Germline lookup yields CDR1 SEHNR and CDR2 FQNEAQ (reference sequence). This CDR3 reads CASSPRLQETQYF. The CDR3 DNA reads as TGTGCCAGCAGCCCGCGGCTTCAAGAGACCCAGTACTTC.

CDR3 in amino acids: CASSFYEQYF. The DNA of the CDR3 is TGTGCCAGCAGCTTTTACGAGCAGTACTTC. The chain recombines TRBV5-8 with TRBJ2-7; D gene unclear. The germline V gene has CDR1 SGHTS and CDR2 YDEGEE. The CDR3 runs 10 residues. Deletions cut 2 bases from V and 4 bases from J, with 1 base between.

The chain employs TRBV7-6 and TRBJ2-5; 14 nucleotides align to TRBD2. The CDR3 loop spans 17 amino acids. Germline trimming cut 5 bases from V and 4 bases from J; bases unmatched to any gene: 9. Looked up from germline, CDR1 is SGHVS and CDR2 is FNYEAQ. DNA for the CDR3: TGTGCCAGCAGCCCGGGACTAGCGGGAGTTTGGGGAGAGACCCAGTACTTC. It encodes CASSPGLAGVWGETQYF.

The V call is TRBV6-1, the J call TRBJ2-7; 7 nucleotides align to TRBD2. J was trimmed by 0 bases and V by 8 bases; bases with no gene match: 7. This CDR3 has 14 amino acids. Per germline, CDR1 MNHNS and CDR2 SASEGT. Here the CDR3 reads CASDHRDYSYEQYF. The CDR3, as DNA: TGTGCCAGCGACCACCGGGACTACTCCTACGAGCAGTACTTC.

J is TRBJ2-3 and V is TRBV13; no reliable D call. Looked up from germline, CDR1 is PRHDT and CDR2 is FYEKMQ (reference sequence). CDR3 size: 12 residues. V dropped 5 bases and J dropped 6 bases, with 9 bases sitting between them. DNA for the CDR3: TGTGCCAGCAGCCCCGGTTTCGATACGCAGTATTTT. Protein: CASSPGFDTQYF.

The V gene is TRBV13, the J gene TRBJ2-3; perhaps TRBD1 as D (6 bases). The V end was cut by 5 bases, the J end by 1 base, with 13 bases between. The CDR3 is 15 amino acids. Per the germline V gene, CDR1 is PRHDT and CDR2 is FYEKMQ (reference sequence). The chain's CDR3 is CASSPWGHRTDTQYF. Here the CDR3 DNA reads TGTGCCAGCAGCCCCTGGGGACACCGCACAGATACGCAGTATTTT.

The chain couples TRBV11-2 to TRBJ2-2; a weak D match, TRBD2 (5 bases). Trimming cost V 3 bases and J 6 bases, with 14 bases left between them. CDR1 and CDR2 from the germline V gene are SGHAT and FQNNGV. CDR3 length: 15 residues. CDR3 amino acids: CASSFLRDSPGELFF. CDR3 DNA sequence: TGTGCCAGCAGCTTCCTTCGGGATTCTCCCGGGGAGCTGTTTTTT.

V usage is TRBV28 and J usage is TRBJ2-3, with TRBD2 matching 9 bases. CDR1 is MDHEN, CDR2 SYDVKM, per germline. V gave up 2 bases and J gave up 4 bases; unmatched junction bases: 10. The CDR3 is made up of 17 amino acids. CDR3 bases: TGTGCCAGCAGTTTAGGAGTACTAGCGGGCCCAGCAGATACGCAGTATTTT. Translation gives CASSLGVLAGPADTQYF. The full variable domain, in which reference TRBV28 and TRBJ2-3 provide the parts outside the CDR3, is DVKVTQSSRYLVKRTGEKVFLECVQDMDHENMFWYRQDPGLGLRLIYFSYDVKMKEKGDIPEGYSVSREKKERFSLILESASTNQTSMYLCASSLGVLAGPADTQYFGPGTRLTVL.

V is TRBV28 and J is TRBJ2-7; 12 positions agree with TRBD1. The CDR3 loop spans 17 amino acids. Germline-derived CDR1 and CDR2 are MDHEN and SYDVKM. The V segment lost 1 base and the J segment 5 bases; nucleotides outside the gene matches: 9. CDR3 residues: CASSLYPGQGANDEQYF. CDR3 DNA sequence: TGTGCCAGCAGTTTATACCCGGGACAGGGGGCTAACGACGAGCAGTACTTC.

The V gene is TRBV25-1, the J gene TRBJ2-1; no firm D call. The germline V gene has CDR1 MGHDK and CDR2 SYGVNS. Trimming took off 4 bases at V and 5 bases at J, with 6 bases between the two ends. This CDR3 region has 12 residues. CDR3 protein: CASSVFDNEQFF. The CDR3 DNA follows: TGTGCCAGCAGTGTCTTCGACAATGAGCAGTTCTTC.

The gene calls are TRBV6-1 and TRBJ2-5; 10 bases align to TRBD1. This CDR3 is 14 amino acids long. CDR1 MNHNS and CDR2 SASEGT come from the germline V gene. With 3 bases clipped from V and 5 bases from J, the junction kept 3 bases outside the gene matches. DNA of the CDR3: TGTGCCAGCAGTGAGACAGGGGGCCTCGAGACCCAGTACTTC. This translates into CASSETGGLETQYF.

About this clone itself: The same CDR3 also results from other DNA sequences found in this sample. This sequence joins TRBV7-9 and TRBJ1-1, with D maybe TRBD1 (5 bases). V lost 1 base and J 4 bases, leaving 10 bases between the germline ends. CDR1 and CDR2 (germline): SEHNR, FQNEAQ (reference sequence). This CDR3 is built from 14 residues. CDR3 nucleotides: TGTGCCAGCAGCTTAGTCGGGGGTGGCACTGAAGCTTTCTTT. This sequence encodes CASSLVGGGTEAFF.

This clone has just one count. CDR3 nucleotide sequence: TGCGCCAGCAGCTCCCCTAGCTCGGTGAGCACAGATACGCAGTATTTT. It is translated as CASSSPSSVSTDTQYF. This chain links TRBV5-1 with TRBJ2-3, with a weak D call TRBD2 (5 bases). This CDR3 has 16 amino acids. The ends were cut back, 3 bases at V and 0 bases at J, with 14 bases in the middle. The germline gives CDR1 SGHRS, CDR2 YFSETQ.

CDR3 sequence: CASSQVGGMDEQFF. The CDR3, as DNA: TGCGCCAGCAGCCAAGTCGGGGGAATGGATGAGCAGTTCTTC. The chain joins TRBV4-1 to TRBJ2-1; D possibly corresponds to TRBD2 (6 bases). The V gene lost 1 base and the J gene lost 8 bases, with 12 bases spanning the gap. The CDR3 covers 14 residues. The germline V gene has CDR1 MGHRA and CDR2 YSYEKL.

The chain employs TRBV28 and TRBJ1-1; D remains unclear. The germline V gene encodes CDR1 MDHEN and CDR2 SYDVKM. This CDR3 comprises 13 residues. With 10 bases removed from V and 1 base from J, the gap between germline ends came to 13 bases. This CDR3 is CATMGWENTEAFF. The CDR3 DNA sequence: TGTGCCACTATGGGGTGGGAGAACACTGAAGCTTTCTTT.

This rearrangement joins TRBV27 to TRBJ2-7; the D is unclear. V shed 0 bases and J shed 2 bases, with 8 bases lying between them. The CDR3 sequence is 14 residues long. Per germline, CDR1 MNHEY and CDR2 SMNVEV (reference sequence). The CDR3 DNA reads as TGTGCCAGCAGTTTATCGACCTTTCCCTACGAGCAGTACTTC. Translated, it gives CASSLSTFPYEQYF.

The gene calls are TRBV27 and TRBJ2-3; TRBD1 matches at 9 bases. The CDR3 consists of 15 residues. The V segment lost 6 bases and the J segment 8 bases; nucleotides outside the gene matches: 12. Per germline, CDR1 MNHEY and CDR2 SMNVEV (reference sequence). The DNA for the CDR3 is TGTGCCAGCAGCATGACAGGGGGTCTTGTCGGTACGCAGTATTTT. Amino acids: CASSMTGGLVGTQYF.

The count of this clone is one. The J gene is TRBJ2-7, the V gene TRBV4-2; TRBD1 matches 12 bases. The CDR3 is 17 amino acids. V was clipped by 3 bases and J by 7 bases; unmatched bases: 13. CDR1 is LGHNA, CDR2 YNFKEQ, per germline. CDR3 nucleotides: TGTGCCAGCAGCCAGTCTTATCCGGGACAGGGGGCTGGAGAGCAGTACTTC. Protein product: CASSQSYPGQGAGEQYF.

The chain employs TRBV9 and TRBJ2-3, with D possibly TRBD2 on 5 matching bases. The germline V gene has CDR1 SGDLS and CDR2 YYNGEE. The ends were cut back, 2 bases at V and 10 bases at J, with 11 bases in the middle. The CDR3 has 12 residues. As DNA, the CDR3 is TGTGCCAGCAGCGTGCGAGGGCCGGCGCAGTATTTT. Amino acid sequence: CASSVRGPAQYF.

V and J are TRBV19 and TRBJ2-1; the match to TRBD2 covers 7 bases. The ends lost 0 bases at V and 0 bases at J; junction bases unmatched: 5. The CDR3 loop spans 17 amino acids. Germline V gene lookup returns CDR1 LNHDA and CDR2 SQIVND (reference sequence). The CDR3 nucleotides are TGTGCCAGTAGTATAGATCGGGGGGTGAGCTCCTACAATGAGCAGTTCTTC. Protein sequence: CASSIDRGVSSYNEQFF. Complete variable domain (other parts from reference TRBV19 and TRBJ2-1): DGGITQSPKYLFRKEGQNVTLSCEQNLNHDAMYWYRQDPGQGLRLIYYSQIVNDFQKGDIAEGYSVSREKKESFPLTVTSAQKNPTAFYLCASSIDRGVSSYNEQFFGPGTRLTVL.

V gene TRBV21-1 combines with J gene TRBJ2-7; TRBD1 is taken as the D call from the table, unchecked against the DNA. TRBV21-1 is recorded as a pseudogene. The CDR3 extends over 15 amino acids. In DNA, the CDR3 is TGTGCCAGCAGCAATGGGGCTAGTGGGTCCTACGAGCAGTACTTC. Translation: CASSNGASGSYEQYF.

The J gene is TRBJ1-1, the V gene TRBV11-2; D is undetermined. V was pared by 0 bases and J by 2 bases, with 7 bases between. CDR1 and CDR2 (germline): SGHAT, FQNNGV. This CDR3 contains 14 residues. CDR3 sequence: CASSLEVINTEAFF. CDR3 in DNA: TGTGCCAGCAGCTTAGAAGTAATTAACACTGAAGCTTTCTTT.

The chain recombines TRBV29-1 with TRBJ2-5; TRBD2 is a possible D gene (6 bases). V gave up 7 bases and J gave up 2 bases, with 20 bases separating them. The CDR3 sequence is 15 residues long. CDR1 is SQVTM and CDR2 is ANQGSEA in the germline V gene. CDR3 sequence (DNA): TGCAGCGCCCACGGGGGAAGGAAGGGGCAAGAGACCCAGTACTTC. As protein: CSAHGGRKGQETQYF.

V usage is TRBV7-5 and J usage is TRBJ1-5. TRBV7-5 has pseudogene status. This CDR3 is 16 amino acids long. The CDR3 spells CVRSLNQQYSNQPQHF. The CDR3 region has the DNA TGTGTCAGAAGCTTAAATCAGCAATATAGCAATCAGCCCCAGCATTTT.